This T cell receptor beta chain was documented in a study of T cells in Graves' hyperthyroidism and ophthalmopathy. Study-wide background: The blood sample was taken at first diagnosis, before treatment began.

Patients aged 18 to 65 with hyperthyroidism were newly diagnosed, with duration under 2 months. PBMCs were sourced from roughly 9.3 ml fresh peripheral blood. This clonotype was picked up a small number of times. There were TCR beta CDR3 regions amplified from RNA transcripts. First-round RT-PCR of the TCR CDR3 relied on the HTBI primer set. Using its own MiXCR run on the multiplex PCR reads, TCRdb lists one record per CDR3 protein. The table lists around 760,000 distinct CDR3 sequences, around a third of them singletons. Sample: blood. The clonotype originates from a woman aged 40 to 50 with Graves' hyperthyroidism.

The CDR3 nucleotides are TGTGCCAGCAGCTTAGGACCGGGTCGGGGCTTAAGCACAAAACTGTTTTTT. Protein product: CASSLGPGRGLSTKLFF. V and J are TRBV7-2 and TRBJ1-4; weak D call: TRBD1 (5 bases). This CDR3 has 17 amino acids. V was shortened by 1 base and J by 10 bases, with 22 bases between the two germline ends. Germline V gene sequence: CDR1 SGHTA, CDR2 FQGNSA.